The 3 T cell receptor beta chains below all came from one sample that was sequenced in a study of blood T cell repertoires in COVID-19. The data were produced by immunoSEQ multiplex PCR, yet TCRdb's version contains in-frame clones alone and is incomplete. Seen here are about 240,000 clones, about 83% observed once, and the top ten hold around 5.5%. Sequencing used peripheral blood. Every receptor here comes from a human donor in a cohort sampled during active COVID-19.

The chain employs TRBV6-2 or TRBV6-3 and TRBJ1-1; D is uncertain. The CDR3 runs to 13 residues. Trimming shortened V by 4 bases and J by 1 base, and 7 bases separated the two germline ends. The germline CDR1 and CDR2 sequences are MNHEY and SVGEGT. The CDR3 protein is CASSSDWNTEAFF. As DNA, the CDR3 is TGTGCCAGCAGTTCGGACTGGAACACTGAAGCTTTCTTT.

The chain carries TRBV7-9 and TRBJ1-1; unclear D gene. CDR1 SEHNR and CDR2 FQNEAQ come from the germline V gene (reference sequence). The V gene lost 3 bases and the J gene lost 8 bases, with 10 bases spanning the gap. The CDR3 is 12 amino acids. This chain's CDR3 is CASSFTRHEAFF. The CDR3 nucleotides read TGTGCCAGCAGCTTCACGAGACACGAAGCTTTCTTT.

The rearrangement links TRBV12-5 to TRBJ1-5, with D unclear. The V gene's germline CDR1 is LGHNT and CDR2 FRNRAP. V dropped 2 bases and J dropped 4 bases, with 6 bases sitting between them. The CDR3 extends over 13 amino acids. In DNA form, the CDR3 reads TGTGCTAGTGGTTTGTCACGGAATCAGCCCCAGCATTTT. It is translated as CASGLSRNQPQHF.